A selection of T cell receptor beta chains follows, all from one sample in a study of blood T cells in healthy people across ages. TCRdb independently ran MiXCR on the 5' RACE reads; one entry per CDR3 protein. The data contain approximately 1,000,000 distinct CDR3 sequences, under 55% of them singletons. The specimen sequenced was blood. Receptor source: a woman in her sixties or seventies in good health. Each CDR3 is given with its conserved first and last residue. Fields, in order: V gene, D gene, J gene, clone size, CDR3 protein, CDR3 DNA. The D gene is left open where the match is weak. Clone size appears in some rows only: once, few, many, or a class for an expanded clone.

TRBV11-2	NA	TRBJ1-2	NA	CASSAQGSYGYTF	TGTGCCAGCAGCGCCCAGGGTAGCTATGGCTACACCTTC
TRBV15	NA	TRBJ2-3	NA	CATSRADYSTDTQYF	TGTGCCACCAGCAGAGCTGACTATAGCACAGATACGCAGTATTTT
TRBV28	NA	TRBJ2-7	once	CVSSPAGRTRGEQYF	TGTGTCAGCAGCCCAGCGGGCCGGACTAGGGGGGAGCAGTACTTC
TRBV6-2/TRBV6-3	NA	TRBJ2-7	NA	CASSYLQRGQYF	TGTGCCAGCAGTTACTTACAACGGGGGCAGTACTTC
TRBV20-1	TRBD2	TRBJ2-2	NA	CSARTSGANTGELFF	TGCAGTGCAAGGACTAGCGGGGCGAACACCGGGGAGCTGTTTTTT
TRBV7-9	NA	TRBJ1-1	NA	CASKAGFTEAFF	TGTGCCAGCAAGGCGGGCTTCACTGAAGCTTTCTTT
TRBV28	NA	TRBJ2-7	many	CASSLTGREQYF	TGTGCCAGCAGTTTGACAGGGAGGGAGCAGTACTTC
TRBV29-1	NA	TRBJ2-7	many	CSVEGSEGHGYEQYF	TGCAGCGTTGAAGGGTCGGAGGGCCATGGTTACGAGCAGTACTTC
TRBV12-3/TRBV12-4	TRBD1	TRBJ2-7	NA	CASRKRGTGAYEQYF	TGTGCCAGCAGAAAGAGGGGGACAGGAGCCTACGAGCAGTACTTC
TRBV14	NA	TRBJ2-1	many	CASSQASTEQFF	TGTGCCAGCAGCCAAGCGAGCACAGAGCAGTTCTTC
TRBV12-3/TRBV12-4	NA	TRBJ1-2	few	CASSLRTFGNGYTF	TGTGCCAGCAGTTTACGTACGTTCGGGAATGGCTACACCTTC
TRBV6-1	NA	TRBJ1-1	few	CASSAVSGVSTEAFF	TGTGCCAGCAGTGCGGTTAGTGGGGTTTCCACTGAAGCTTTCTTT
TRBV6-5	TRBD2	TRBJ2-3	few	CASSTRTSGRARADTQYF	TGTGCCAGCAGTACTCGGACTAGCGGGAGGGCCAGAGCAGATACGCAGTATTTT
TRBV6-1	NA	TRBJ2-7	NA	CASSEVSAAYEQYF	TGTGCCAGCAGTGAAGTATCCGCAGCCTACGAGCAGTACTTC
TRBV20-1	NA	TRBJ1-2	NA	CSARDFNYGYTF	TGCAGTGCCCGGGACTTTAACTATGGCTACACCTTC
TRBV28	TRBD2	TRBJ2-7	many	CASSFRLAGYEQYF	TGTGCCAGCAGTTTCCGACTAGCGGGCTACGAGCAGTACTTC
TRBV20-1	TRBD1	TRBJ2-3	NA	CSAEAGTGYDTQYF	TGCAGTGCTGAAGCCGGGACAGGGTACGATACGCAGTATTTT
TRBV27	NA	TRBJ2-5	NA	CASSFYPGVKETQYF	TGTGCCAGCAGTTTTTACCCGGGAGTTAAAGAGACCCAGTACTTC
TRBV6-5	NA	TRBJ1-3	NA	CASSRDTAGNTIYF	TGTGCCAGCAGCCGGGACACGGCTGGAAACACCATATATTTT
TRBV9	TRBD2	TRBJ2-1	once	CASSSTLAGDVQFF	TGTGCCAGCAGCTCAACCCTAGCGGGAGATGTACAGTTCTTC
TRBV6-1	TRBD1	TRBJ2-1	NA	CASSAQGYVYEQFF	TGTGCCAGCAGTGCACAGGGGTACGTCTACGAGCAGTTCTTC
TRBV2	NA	TRBJ2-3	NA	CASKGRRNTQYF	TGTGCCAGCAAGGGCCGCCGGAATACGCAGTATTTT
TRBV29-1	NA	TRBJ2-2	NA	CSVGTGTSNTGELFF	TGCAGCGTGGGGACCGGGACATCGAACACCGGGGAGCTGTTTTTT
TRBV20-1	NA	TRBJ2-7	NA	CSAGAYSYEQYF	TGCAGTGCGGGGGCCTACTCCTACGAGCAGTACTTC
TRBV29-1	NA	TRBJ2-2	few	CSVAGQNTGELFF	TGCAGCGTTGCGGGACAGAACACCGGGGAGCTGTTTTTT
TRBV28	TRBD1	TRBJ2-7	few	CASSGRTGESYEQYF	TGTGCCAGCAGTGGACGGACAGGGGAATCCTACGAGCAGTACTTC
TRBV9	NA	TRBJ2-7	few	CASSVGQAHSYEQYF	TGTGCCAGCAGCGTAGGACAGGCCCACTCCTACGAGCAGTACTTC
TRBV2	NA	TRBJ1-2	few	CASSQTRNYGYTF	TGCGCCAGCAGCCAAACAAGGAACTATGGCTACACCTTC
TRBV24-1	TRBD2	TRBJ2-3	NA	CATSAGRDADTQYF	TGTGCCACCTCCGCGGGGAGGGACGCAGATACGCAGTATTTT
TRBV20-1	TRBD2	TRBJ2-7	few	CSARVGGRSSYEQYF	TGCAGTGCTAGAGTAGGCGGGAGGTCCTCCTACGAGCAGTACTTC
TRBV11-2	NA	TRBJ2-3	many	CASSFGASTDTQYF	TGTGCCAGCAGCTTTGGTGCTAGCACAGATACGCAGTATTTT
TRBV13	NA	TRBJ2-7	NA	CASSPPVARIYNEQYF	TGTGCCAGCAGCCCTCCTGTAGCGCGTATCTACAATGAGCAGTACTTC
TRBV20-1	NA	TRBJ1-4	few	CSARGGNEKLFF	TGCAGTGCTAGAGGGGGGAACGAAAAACTGTTTTTT
TRBV20-1	NA	TRBJ2-5	few	CSGVPTRGGEQYF	TGCAGCGGGGTGCCTACTCGAGGAGGAGAGCAGTACTTC
TRBV9	NA	TRBJ2-1	NA	CASSVVQGDNNEQFF	TGTGCCAGCAGCGTAGTTCAGGGTGATAACAATGAGCAGTTCTTC
TRBV18	NA	TRBJ2-1	NA	CASSPGRGTNYNEQFF	TGTGCCAGCTCCCCAGGAAGGGGGACTAACTACAATGAGCAGTTCTTC
TRBV4-2	NA	TRBJ2-2	NA	CASSPSKTRGPESQFGELFF	TGTGCCAGCAGCCCGTCCAAAACTCGAGGCCCCGAATCACAATTTGGGGAGCTGTTTTTT
TRBV9	TRBD2	TRBJ2-7	NA	CASSTSDLAGYEQYF	TGTGCCAGCAGCACGAGCGATTTAGCGGGCTACGAGCAGTACTTC
TRBV5-5	NA	TRBJ2-5	NA	CASSSGRTAQETQYF	TGTGCCAGCAGCTCCGGAAGGACTGCGCAAGAGACCCAGTACTTC
TRBV27	NA	TRBJ2-4	NA	CASSPRFGSAKNIQYF	TGTGCCAGCAGTCCTCGATTCGGGTCCGCCAAAAACATTCAGTACTTC
TRBV9	TRBD2	TRBJ2-5	NA	CASSVAGGSVGETQYF	TGTGCCAGCAGCGTAGCTGGCGGGAGTGTGGGAGAGACCCAGTACTTC
TRBV18	NA	TRBJ2-7	few	CASSPLGMAGEQYF	TGTGCCAGCTCACCGCTGGGAATGGCTGGGGAGCAGTACTTC
TRBV5-8	NA	TRBJ2-1	NA	CASSALGVDEQFF	TGTGCCAGCAGCGCTCTTGGGGTCGATGAGCAGTTCTTC
TRBV5-1	TRBD1	TRBJ2-1	NA	CASSLTDRDLDNEQFF	TGCGCCAGCAGCCTAACTGACAGGGATCTCGACAATGAGCAGTTCTTC
TRBV7-3	NA	TRBJ2-1	NA	CASSLTAQPYNEQFF	TGTGCCAGCAGCTTAACGGCCCAGCCGTACAATGAGCAGTTCTTC
TRBV11-2	NA	TRBJ2-3	NA	CASSSTDRRITDTQYF	TGTGCCAGCAGCTCCACCGACAGGCGGATTACAGATACGCAGTATTTT
TRBV20-1	TRBD2	TRBJ2-3	NA	CSAGSPASGRRDTQYF	TGCAGTGCTGGTAGCCCGGCTAGCGGGAGACGAGATACGCAGTATTTT
TRBV29-1	NA	TRBJ1-1	few	CSVKQGFTEAFF	TGCAGCGTGAAACAGGGTTTCACTGAAGCTTTCTTT
TRBV7-8	NA	TRBJ2-5	NA	CASSLVLAVETQYF	TGTGCCAGCAGCTTAGTTTTGGCGGTAGAGACCCAGTACTTC
TRBV11-1	NA	TRBJ2-7	NA	CASSFAPPAFGDYEQYF	TGTGCCAGCAGCTTCGCGCCCCCTGCCTTCGGTGACTACGAGCAGTACTTC
TRBV20-1	TRBD2	TRBJ2-1	once	CSARGSSGIFFDYNEQFF	TGCAGTGCTAGAGGGTCTAGCGGGATCTTCTTTGACTACAATGAGCAGTTCTTC
TRBV5-1	NA	TRBJ2-7	few	CASAIGAAISYEQYF	TGCGCCAGTGCCATTGGGGCAGCTATCTCCTACGAGCAGTACTTC
TRBV21-1	NA	TRBJ2-3	NA	CASSKLSASDWDTQYF	TGTGCCAGCAGCAAACTCTCCGCTTCGGACTGGGATACGCAGTATTTT
TRBV24-1	NA	TRBJ2-2	NA	CATSDSQGHLNTGELFF	TGTGCCACCAGTGATTCCCAGGGACACCTGAACACCGGGGAGCTGTTTTTT